One T cell receptor beta chain is described in this entry. Its antigen is currently not known. There are no base qualities to consult, and no much larger clone falls within one base. CDR1 is given as MNHEY and CDR2 as SVGAGI, both from the germline V gene. Including the terminal cysteine and phenylalanine, the CDR3 comprises 14 residues. CDR3 DNA is the only sequence kept; it has 42 bases, read in frame from the first base. V is cut by 0 bases and J by 9 bases, and the space between the germline ends is 12 bases. The collaborating institutions used their own protocols to collect whole blood in K2EDTA tubes. For TCRbeta analysis, collaborators shipped samples in one of three forms: frozen whole blood, isolated PBMCs, or DNA extracted from either of those sample types. The data derive from a study of blood T cell repertoires in COVID-19 (dated by TCRdb to 2019 to 2021). With respect to the entire study: Collaborator samples came from the United States, Italy and Spain and covered acute and convalescent phases of COVID-19. The material from the prospective study consisted of cDNA or gDNA derived from T cells, B-cell-depleted T cells, or PBMCs. Deeply sampled blood TCRbeta repertoires from subjects exposed to, actively infected with, or recovered from COVID-19 were included in the dataset. The repertoires were released in a freely available public database intended as a resource for research on the immune response to SARS-CoV-2. The samples were drawn from two sources: the first 160 participants of the ongoing ImmuneRACE study, and 1,254 subjects contributed by 6 global collaborators. The sample metadata nearly always contained a de-identified subject ID, COVID-19 status, age in years and sex. Where available, HLA class I and class II types were taken from metadata supplied by the sample provider and were not determined by assay-based typing.

TCRbeta CDR3 regions were amplified from genomic DNA by means of the immunoSEQ Assay, a bias-controlled multiplex PCR. The original pipeline was this. Within the assay, amplification of reference gene primers was used to estimate how many nucleated cells each sample contained. To quantify the absolute abundance of each unique TCRbeta CDR3 rearrangement, sequence reads were collapsed and filtered. For each sample, productive Simpson clonality was calculated by taking the square root of Simpson's diversity index across productive rearrangements. Not all clones reach the TCRdb copy of this immuneACCESS table, which keeps in-frame sequences only. Checked studies attribute under half of the gap to unresolved V genes and leave the rest unexplained. V and J calls plus clone size are reproduced from that table; the DNA served to infer D and trimming. Across this sample there are 200,000 to 300,000 clones, with approximately 88% seen only once. The ten largest clones represent around 26% of the sample.

General conclusions and limits of the study: Clinical and demographic metadata were provided uncurated, with the amount varying by source and participant.

The source is a middle-aged man with acute or convalescent COVID-19. The specimen was peripheral blood. The V and J genes are TRBV6-5 and TRBJ1-5, and the D gene may be TRBD1, 5 bases matching. Here is the DNA: TGTGCCAGCAGTTACTCTCAGGGCAGTGGGCCCCAGCATTTT. Its translation reads: CASSYSQGSGPQHF.